Following are 12 T cell receptor beta chains from one sample sequenced in a study of STAT5B mutations in CD4+ large granular lymphocyte leukemia. The repertoire was sequenced with immunoSEQ multiplex PCR; TCRdb's copy has only in-frame clones and lacks some. This table holds roughly 30,000 clones, 65% to 75% found once. The sequenced material came from CD4+ T cells from blood buffy coats. Receptors originate from a human donor in good health.

This chain connects TRBV27 to TRBJ1-5; weak D call: TRBD1 (5 bases). Trimming shortened V by 6 bases and J by 0 bases, and 12 bases separated the two germline ends. Looked up from germline, CDR1 is MNHEY and CDR2 is SMNVEV (reference sequence). CDR3 length: 15 amino acids. CDR3 amino acids: CASRARGDSNQPQHF. The CDR3 DNA follows: TGTGCCAGCAGAGCCAGAGGGGATAGCAATCAGCCCCAGCATTTT.

V usage is TRBV21-1 and J usage is TRBJ1-6; TRBD1 reflects the table's D call only, with no check against the DNA. TRBV21-1 is termed a pseudogene. This CDR3 contains 16 residues. CDR3 amino acids: CASSKVTDRVVSPLHF. The CDR3 DNA reads as TGTGCCAGCAGCAAAGTAACGGACAGGGTTGTTTCACCCCTCCACTTT.

This clone showed up just once. The chain couples TRBV6-4 to TRBJ1-1; D possibly corresponds to TRBD1 (6 bases). Germline lookup yields CDR1 MRHNA and CDR2 SNTAGT. Trimming removed 6 bases at V and 0 bases at J, with 11 bases between. The CDR3 consists of 14 residues. The CDR3: CASRGTGLNTEAFF. CDR3 in DNA: TGTGCCAGCAGGGGCACAGGGTTGAACACTGAAGCTTTCTTT.

The chain couples TRBV2 to TRBJ2-5; 8 positions match TRBD2. The germline CDR1 and CDR2 sequences are SNHLY and FYNNEI. The CDR3 has 14 residues. Germline trimming cut 5 bases from V and 5 bases from J; bases unmatched to any gene: 7. This chain's CDR3 is CASSPTSGGETQYF. CDR3 nucleotides: TGTGCCAGCAGTCCTACTAGCGGAGGGGAGACCCAGTACTTC.

This clone was picked up a small number of times. This rearrangement joins TRBV6-5 to TRBJ1-2, with D possibly TRBD1 on 6 matching bases. Trimming took off 0 bases at V and 4 bases at J, with 15 bases between the two ends. The germline gives CDR1 MNHEY, CDR2 SVGAGI. The CDR3 is made up of 16 amino acids. For the CDR3, the DNA is TGTGCCAGCAGTTACTCGAGCAGGGGCCGGAGCTATGGCTACACCTTC. This translates into CASSYSSRGRSYGYTF.

The chain employs TRBV29-1 and TRBJ1-2; D remains ambiguous. The CDR3 runs 12 residues. Trimming cost V 1 base and J 7 bases, with 10 bases left between them. Germline CDR1 SQVTM, CDR2 ANQGSEA. The CDR3 region has the DNA TGCAGCGTTGAAGTAGGGAGAGGTGGCTACACCTTC. This sequence encodes CSVEVGRGGYTF.

This chain uses TRBV5-6 with TRBJ1-2, with no clear D. This CDR3 is 16 amino acids long. Germline loops: CDR1 SGHDT, CDR2 YYEEEE. Trimming left V 4 bases short and J 4 bases short, with 20 bases between. The CDR3 loop reads CASSKSPRVDTYGYTF. For the CDR3, the DNA is TGTGCCAGCAGCAAATCACCACGGGTCGACACCTATGGCTACACCTTC.

The rearrangement joins TRBV27 to TRBJ2-1, with 7 bases identical to TRBD1. Trimming took 5 bases from V and 9 from J; bases not matched to a gene: 13. This CDR3 region has 15 residues. CDR1 is MNHEY, CDR2 SMNVEV, per germline (reference sequence). CDR3 nucleotides: TGTGCCAGCAGTCTGGACAGGTACGGGTTAGGTGAGCAGTTCTTC. It codes for CASSLDRYGLGEQFF.

V gene TRBV4-1 combines with J gene TRBJ1-2, with no clear D. CDR3 length: 14 residues. Germline values: CDR1 MGHRA, CDR2 YSYEKL. With 4 bases removed from V and 1 base from J, the gap between germline ends came to 10 bases. This CDR3 is CASSPLTINYGYTF. DNA of the CDR3: TGCGCCAGCAGCCCGCTGACAATTAACTATGGCTACACCTTC.

This chain uses TRBV2 with TRBJ2-4, with 14 positions matching TRBD2. The J segment lost 5 bases and the V segment lost 6 bases, leaving 3 bases of the junction unmatched. This CDR3 comprises 15 residues. Germline V CDR1 and CDR2: SNHLY, FYNNEI. This chain's CDR3 is CASREGLAGENIQYF. Here the CDR3 DNA reads TGTGCCAGCAGAGAGGGACTAGCGGGGGAAAACATTCAGTACTTC. Combining the CDR3 with reference TRBV2 and TRBJ2-4 gives the whole variable domain EPEVTQTPSHQVTQMGQEVILRCVPISNHLYFYWYRQILGQKVEFLVSFYNNEISEKSEIFDDQFSVERPDGSNFTLKIRSTKLEDSAMYFCASREGLAGENIQYFGAGTRLSVL.

The chain couples TRBV7-9 to TRBJ2-3; no clear D gene. The CDR3 has 14 amino acids. CDR1 is SEHNR, CDR2 FQNEAQ, per germline (reference sequence). Trimming left V 5 bases short and J 3 bases short, with 12 bases between. CDR3 amino acids: CASSMWPLTDTQYF. The DNA for the CDR3 is TGTGCCAGCAGCATGTGGCCACTGACAGATACGCAGTATTTT.

The chain employs TRBV28 and TRBJ1-1, with D tentatively TRBD1 (6 bases). CDR3 length: 14 residues. The germline V gene encodes CDR1 MDHEN and CDR2 SYDVKM. The ends were cut back, 8 bases at V and 1 base at J, with 14 bases in the middle. The CDR3 region is CASGLQGRNTEAFF. In DNA, the CDR3 is TGTGCCAGCGGACTACAGGGCAGGAACACTGAAGCTTTCTTT.